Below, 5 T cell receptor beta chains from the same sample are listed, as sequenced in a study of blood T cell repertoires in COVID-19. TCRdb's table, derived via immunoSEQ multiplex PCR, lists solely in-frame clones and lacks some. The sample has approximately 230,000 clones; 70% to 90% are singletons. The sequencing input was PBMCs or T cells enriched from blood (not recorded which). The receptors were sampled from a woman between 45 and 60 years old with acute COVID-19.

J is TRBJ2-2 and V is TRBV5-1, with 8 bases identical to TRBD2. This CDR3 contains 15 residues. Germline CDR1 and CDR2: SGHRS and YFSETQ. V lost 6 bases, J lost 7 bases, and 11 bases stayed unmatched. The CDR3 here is CASTGLGGVDGELFF. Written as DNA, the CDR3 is TGCGCCAGCACGGGACTAGGAGGTGTTGACGGGGAGCTGTTTTTT. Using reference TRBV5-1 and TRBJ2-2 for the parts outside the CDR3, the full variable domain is KAGVTQTPRYLIKTRGQQVTLSCSPISGHRSVSWYQQTPGQGLQFLFEYFSETQRNKGNFPGRFSGRQFSNSRSEMNVSTLELGDSALYLCASTGLGGVDGELFFGEGSRLTVL.

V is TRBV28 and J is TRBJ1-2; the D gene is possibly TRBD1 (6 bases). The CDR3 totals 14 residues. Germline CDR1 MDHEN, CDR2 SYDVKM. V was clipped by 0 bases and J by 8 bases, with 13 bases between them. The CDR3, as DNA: TGTGCCAGCAGTTTATGGTTACAGGGTGGGGGCTACACCTTC. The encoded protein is CASSLWLQGGGYTF.

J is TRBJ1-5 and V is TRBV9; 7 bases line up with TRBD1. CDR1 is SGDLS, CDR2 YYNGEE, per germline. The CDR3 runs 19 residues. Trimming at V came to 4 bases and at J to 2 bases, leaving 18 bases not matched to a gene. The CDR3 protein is CASSPPLSGQQEGNQPQHF. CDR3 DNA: TGTGCCAGCAGCCCCCCTCTATCGGGACAGCAGGAAGGCAATCAGCCCCAGCATTTT.

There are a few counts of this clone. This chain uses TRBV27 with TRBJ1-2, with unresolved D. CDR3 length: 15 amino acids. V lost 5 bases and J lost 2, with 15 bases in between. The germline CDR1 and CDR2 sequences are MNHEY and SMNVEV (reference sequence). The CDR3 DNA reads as TGTGCCAGCAGTCCCCTCGAGAGAACGAACTATGGCTACACCTTC. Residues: CASSPLERTNYGYTF.

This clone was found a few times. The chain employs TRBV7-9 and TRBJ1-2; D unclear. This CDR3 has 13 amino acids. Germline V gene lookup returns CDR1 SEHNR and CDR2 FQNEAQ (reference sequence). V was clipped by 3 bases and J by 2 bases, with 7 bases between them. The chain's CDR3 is CASSFGQNYGYTF. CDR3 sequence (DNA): TGTGCCAGCAGCTTTGGGCAGAACTATGGCTACACCTTC. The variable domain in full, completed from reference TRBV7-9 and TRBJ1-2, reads DTGVSQNPRHKITKRGQNVTFRCDPISEHNRLYWYRQTLGQGPEFLTYFQNEAQLEKSRLLSDRFSAERPKGSFSTLEIQRTEQGDSAMYLCASSFGQNYGYTFGSGTRLTVV.